These T cell receptor beta chains were read from a single sample in a study of blood T cell repertoires in COVID-19. Only in-frame clones appear in the TCRdb table, and some are missing; sequencing was by immunoSEQ multiplex PCR. The repertoire holds under 150,000 clones, more than 80% seen once, with about 9.3% in the top ten. Sequenced: peripheral blood. The receptors shown here come from a woman older than 75 in a cohort sampled during active or convalescent COVID-19. CDR3s include the opening cysteine and the closing phenylalanine or tryptophan. A D gene is named only where the DNA matches it firmly. Rows may omit the clone size; those that give it use once, few, many or a size class.

CDR3 protein,CDR3 DNA,clone size,V gene,J gene,D gene
CASSYEAGGPDTQYF,TGTGCCAGCAGTTACGAGGCGGGGGGGCCAGATACGCAGTATTTT,.,TRBV6-5,TRBJ2-3,TRBD2
CASIAWRDNEQFF,TGTGCCAGCATTGCCTGGCGGGACAATGAGCAGTTCTTC,.,TRBV2,TRBJ2-1,.
CASIRGTGPTEAFF,TGTGCCAGCATTAGGGGGACAGGGCCCACTGAAGCTTTCTTT,.,TRBV6-5,TRBJ1-1,TRBD1
CASRDSGANVLTF,TGTGCCAGCAGAGACAGTGGGGCCAACGTCCTGACTTTC,many,TRBV3-1/TRBV3-2,TRBJ2-6,.
CASSLTGQVVANGYTF,TGTGCCAGCAGTCTCACCGGACAGGTTGTCGCTAATGGCTACACCTTC,.,TRBV6-2/TRBV6-3,TRBJ1-2,TRBD1
CASSIGQNEQFF,TGTGCCAGTAGTATTGGACAAAATGAGCAGTTCTTC,.,TRBV19,TRBJ2-1,.
CASSRGTGTSTDTQYF,TGTGCCAGCAGCCGCGGGACAGGGACTAGCACAGATACGCAGTATTTT,.,TRBV7-3,TRBJ2-3,TRBD1
CASSYRRTGYNEQFF,TGCGCCAGCAGTTACAGAAGGACGGGATACAATGAGCAGTTCTTC,.,TRBV4-3,TRBJ2-1,.
CASSSEVSYGYTF,TGTGCCAGCAGCTCAGAGGTCAGCTATGGCTACACCTTC,.,TRBV7-9,TRBJ1-2,.
CASSDLGAMGEKLFF,TGTGCCAGCAGTGACCTCGGAGCTATGGGTGAAAAACTGTTTTTT,.,TRBV25-1,TRBJ1-4,.
CASSFDRDYGYTF,TGTGCCAGCAGTTTCGACAGGGACTATGGCTACACCTTC,once,TRBV12-3/TRBV12-4,TRBJ1-2,TRBD1
CASSEETGTGRTEAFF,TGTGCCAGCAGTGAAGAAACCGGGACAGGGCGGACTGAAGCTTTCTTT,once,TRBV6-1,TRBJ1-1,TRBD1
CASSPSVGAGETQYF,TGTGCCAGCAGCCCCTCGGTGGGGGCCGGGGAGACCCAGTACTTC,once,TRBV7-2,TRBJ2-5,.
CASSYPTGTGTLGYTF,TGTGCCAGCAGTTACCCTACGGGGACAGGGACCTTGGGCTACACCTTC,.,TRBV6-2/TRBV6-3,TRBJ1-2,TRBD1
CASSEQGADTQYF,TGTGCCAGCTCAGAGCAGGGCGCAGATACGCAGTATTTT,.,TRBV18,TRBJ2-3,.
CAISEPGTGNEQFF,TGTGCCATCAGTGAGCCCGGGACAGGCAATGAGCAGTTCTTC,.,TRBV10-3,TRBJ2-1,TRBD1
CASSFGQGSQETQYF,TGTGCCAGCAGCTTTGGACAGGGGTCACAAGAGACCCAGTACTTC,.,TRBV5-8,TRBJ2-5,TRBD1
CASSLVVSGAGANVLTF,TGCGCCAGCAGCTTAGTGGTGTCAGGGGCTGGGGCCAACGTCCTGACTTTC,.,TRBV5-1,TRBJ2-6,.
CASSPAGEKLFF,TGTGCCAGTAGCCCCGCGGGGGAAAAACTGTTTTTT,.,TRBV19,TRBJ1-4,.
CASSQGTYYGYTF,TGTGCCAGCAGCCAAGGGACTTACTATGGCTACACCTTC,.,TRBV4-2,TRBJ1-2,.
CASHQTGTYSNQPQHF,TGTGCCAGCCACCAGACAGGGACCTATAGCAATCAGCCCCAGCATTTT,.,TRBV2,TRBJ1-5,TRBD1
CASSVEGGRETQYF,TGTGCCAGCAGCGTAGAGGGAGGGAGGGAGACCCAGTACTTC,.,TRBV9,TRBJ2-5,TRBD2
CSARDRETQYF,TGCAGTGCTAGGGACAGGGAGACCCAGTACTTC,.,TRBV20-1,TRBJ2-5,TRBD1
CASSIGRAMGANVLTF,TGTGCCAGTAGTATAGGAAGAGCTATGGGGGCCAACGTCCTGACTTTC,.,TRBV19,TRBJ2-6,.
CASSARTGLWNSNQPQHF,TGTGCCAGCAGTGCCCGGACAGGGTTGTGGAATAGCAATCAGCCCCAGCATTTT,once,TRBV6-1,TRBJ1-5,TRBD1
CATSAAREHGELFF,TGTGCCACCAGTGCCGCCAGGGAACACGGGGAGCTGTTTTTT,.,TRBV24-1,TRBJ2-2,.
CASSLGQVNQPQHF,TGTGCCAGCAGCTTAGGACAGGTCAATCAGCCCCAGCATTTT,.,TRBV7-6,TRBJ1-5,.
CASSEATSGGNVLLRGQYF,TGTGCCAGCAGTGAAGCAACTAGCGGGGGCAATGTTTTGCTACGAGGGCAGTACTTC,.,TRBV6-1,TRBJ2-7,TRBD2
CASSLVGTGASGYTF,TGCGCCAGCAGCTTGGTCGGGACAGGGGCTTCTGGCTACACCTTC,.,TRBV5-1,TRBJ1-2,TRBD1
CASSYRGTSGNTIYF,TGTGCCAGCAGTTACAGGGGTACCTCTGGAAACACCATATATTTT,.,TRBV6-5,TRBJ1-3,.
CASTITDTQYF,TGTGCCAGCACCATCACAGATACGCAGTATTTT,.,TRBV2,TRBJ2-3,.
CASSVVGTGAFTDTQYF,TGTGCCAGCAGCGTAGTTGGGACAGGGGCTTTCACAGATACGCAGTATTTT,.,TRBV9,TRBJ2-3,TRBD1
CSATTGTAKNEQFF,TGCAGCGCTACCACCGGGACAGCAAAGAATGAGCAGTTCTTC,.,TRBV29-1,TRBJ2-1,TRBD1
CASSYEGAPYNEQFF,TGTGCCAGCAGTTACGAGGGGGCACCCTACAATGAGCAGTTCTTC,.,TRBV6-2/TRBV6-3,TRBJ2-1,TRBD1
CSVGRNLGETQYF,TGCAGCGTTGGAAGAAATCTCGGGGAGACCCAGTACTTC,.,TRBV29-1,TRBJ2-5,.
CASSVGRGTGYGYTF,TGCGCCAGCAGTGTAGGCAGGGGGACCGGCTATGGCTACACCTTC,.,TRBV10-2,TRBJ1-2,TRBD1
CASSLAEDSPLHF,TGCGCCAGCAGCTTGGCCGAGGATTCACCCCTCCACTTT,.,TRBV5-1,TRBJ1-6,.
CASSLISSGTDNEQFF,TGTGCCAGCAGCTTAATCTCCTCCGGGACAGACAATGAGCAGTTCTTC,.,TRBV7-3,TRBJ2-1,TRBD1
CASSSPRDRGVTDTQYF,TGTGCCAGCAGCTCGCCCAGAGACAGGGGTGTAACAGATACGCAGTATTTT,few,TRBV11-2,TRBJ2-3,TRBD1
CASSEQRGYQPQHF,TGTGCCAGCAGTGAGCAGAGAGGTTATCAGCCCCAGCATTTT,once,TRBV2,TRBJ1-5,.
CASTAGAPGTEQFF,TGTGCCAGTACAGCGGGGGCGCCTGGGACGGAGCAGTTCTTC,.,TRBV28,TRBJ2-1,TRBD2